The rows below give T cell receptor beta chains drawn from one sample of a study of OX40 agonist ivuxolimab in advanced cancers. Repertoires were generated with immunoSEQ multiplex PCR, while TCRdb's copy carries only in-frame clones and drops some. The sample lists 53,000 or so clones, more than 70% occurring once. This specimen was CD4+ or CD8+ T cells sorted from blood, taken in a trial of the OX40 agonist ivuxolimab. Every receptor here comes from an adult with an advanced solid tumor such as melanoma, head and neck, liver or kidney cancer. Both conserved end residues are part of each CDR3. D genes are given only for firm matches. Clone size is shown for a subset of rows, as once, few, many or a class of expanded clone.

D	J	length	size	V	DNA	CDR3
-	TRBJ1-5	12	-	TRBV19	TGTGCCAGTTCTGTCGGCCATCAGCCCCAGCATTTT	CASSVGHQPQHF
-	TRBJ1-4	14	few	TRBV2	TGTGCCAGCAGTATGACTCCGGGTAATGAAAAACTGTTTTTT	CASSMTPGNEKLFF
TRBD1	TRBJ1-6	15	once	TRBV30	TGTGCCTGGTCGGGACAGGGGACTTCTAATTCACCCCTCCACTTT	CAWSGQGTSNSPLHF
-	TRBJ1-2	14	-	TRBV2	TGTGCCAGCAGTGTCCGGGGGATGGGGGCTGGCTACACCTTC	CASSVRGMGAGYTF
TRBD1	TRBJ1-5	14	once	TRBV14	TGTGCCAGCAGCCCGACAGGGGGGAATCAGCCCCAGCATTTT	CASSPTGGNQPQHF
-	TRBJ1-3	15	-	TRBV28	TGTGCCAGCAGGATGGGCAGCGGCTCTGGAAACACCATATATTTT	CASRMGSGSGNTIYF
-	TRBJ2-2	15	-	TRBV6-5	TGTGCCAGCAGTTACTCGAGGGCGGGGACCGGGGAGCTGTTTTTT	CASSYSRAGTGELFF
TRBD1	TRBJ1-1	14	few	TRBV5-4	TGTGCCAGCAGCTTGGCCAACAGGGGCTTAGGAGCTTTCTTT	CASSLANRGLGAFF
-	TRBJ2-1	15	-	TRBV5-1	TGCGCCAGCAGGCGGGAGGACAGGCGGTACAATGAGCAGTTCTTC	CASRREDRRYNEQFF
-	TRBJ2-7	14	-	TRBV10-2	TGCGCCAGCAGTGAGGAGGGATACTCCTACGAGCAGTACTTC	CASSEEGYSYEQYF
-	TRBJ2-7	13	-	TRBV6-6	TGTGCCAGCACGTCGGACCGCCCCCACGAGCAGTACTTC	CASTSDRPHEQYF
-	TRBJ1-2	15	-	TRBV6-5	TGTGCCAGCAGTCCATCCGGGACACCGCCCTATGGCTACACCTTC	CASSPSGTPPYGYTF
TRBD2	TRBJ2-1	15	-	TRBV7-9	TGTGCCAGCAGCTTAGTCCTAGCGGGGTACAATGAGCAGTTCTTC	CASSLVLAGYNEQFF
-	TRBJ1-4	14	few	TRBV4-1	TGCGCCAGCAGCCAAGGACCGGGGAATGAAAAACTGTTTTTT	CASSQGPGNEKLFF
TRBD1	TRBJ2-2	15	-	TRBV11-2	TGTGCCAGCAGCTTTGGGACAGGAAACACCGGGGAGCTGTTTTTT	CASSFGTGNTGELFF
TRBD1	TRBJ2-2	13	-	TRBV2	TGTGCCAGCGGACAGGCAAACACCGGGGAGCTGTTTTTT	CASGQANTGELFF
-	TRBJ2-2	16	-	TRBV5-1	TGCGCCAGCAGCTTGGGGGGGGGCATCAACACCGGGGAGCTGTTTTTT	CASSLGGGINTGELFF
-	TRBJ2-5	11	-	TRBV2	TGTGCCAGCCGCCGAGAAGAGACCCAGTACTTC	CASRREETQYF
-	TRBJ1-2	13	-	TRBV2	TGTGCCAGCAGTGAGGTGGGTGACTATGGCTACACCTTC	CASSEVGDYGYTF
-	TRBJ2-1	13	-	TRBV7-2	TGTGCCAGCAGCCCCCCGGCCGACAATGAGCAGTTCTTC	CASSPPADNEQFF
-	TRBJ2-5	15	-	TRBV25-1	TGTGCCAGCAGTGAATTAAGTCCCGGGAAAGAGACCCAGTACTTC	CASSELSPGKETQYF
-	TRBJ2-1	12	-	TRBV7-2	TGTGCCAGCAGCTTCCAGCGTGGTGAGCAGTTCTTC	CASSFQRGEQFF
TRBD1	TRBJ2-2	17	-	TRBV6-1	TGTGCCAGCAGTGAAAGTTTGTTCAGGGGGCGTCCCGGGGAGCTGTTTTTT	CASSESLFRGRPGELFF
TRBD2	TRBJ2-2	15	-	TRBV6-1	TGTGCCAGTTTGAAAGGGACTAGCGAACACCGGGAGCTGTTTTTT	CASLKGTSEHRELFF
-	TRBJ2-5	15	-	TRBV5-1	TGCGCCAGCAGCTTGAAAAGAGGCGGACAAGAGACCCAGTACTTC	CASSLKRGGQETQYF
TRBD1	TRBJ2-2	14	once	TRBV2	TGTGCCAGCAGGGGACAGGTGAACACCGGGGAGCTGTTTTTT	CASRGQVNTGELFF
-	TRBJ1-1	13	-	TRBV19	TGTGCCAGTAGTATGTGGGGGAACACTGAAGCTTTCTTT	CASSMWGNTEAFF
-	TRBJ2-7	12	-	TRBV5-1	TGCGCCAGCTTCGAGGGTTGGGGCGAGCAGTACTTC	CASFEGWGEQYF
-	TRBJ1-3	13	-	TRBV9	TGTGCCAGAAGCCAAAACGCTGGAAACACCATATATTTT	CARSQNAGNTIYF
-	TRBJ2-1	15	few	TRBV19	TGTGCCAGTAGTATAAGGAAGGAGTCCTACAATGAGCAGTTCTTC	CASSIRKESYNEQFF
-	TRBJ2-3	12	-	TRBV5-1	TGCGCCAGCAAGGAGAACACAGATACGCAGTATTTT	CASKENTDTQYF